The T cell receptor beta chain under discussion was sequenced for a study of blood T cell repertoires in COVID-19. TCRdb's table, derived via immunoSEQ multiplex PCR, lists solely in-frame clones and lacks some. In the table there are 200,000 to 250,000 clones, around nine tenths of which are singletons. This CDR3 spans 13 amino acids. With V trimmed by 6 bases and J by 4 bases, 5 bases remained unmatched. Per germline, CDR1 SNHLY and CDR2 FYNNEI. The TCR comes from a woman in her 30s who had been exposed to COVID-19. Sample: PBMCs or T cells enriched from blood (not recorded which). The gene calls are TRBV2 and TRBJ1-2; 7 positions match TRBD1. The CDR3 DNA is TGTGCCAGCAGCGTTGACAGGGCCTATGGCTACACCTTC. Its translation: CASSVDRAYGYTF.